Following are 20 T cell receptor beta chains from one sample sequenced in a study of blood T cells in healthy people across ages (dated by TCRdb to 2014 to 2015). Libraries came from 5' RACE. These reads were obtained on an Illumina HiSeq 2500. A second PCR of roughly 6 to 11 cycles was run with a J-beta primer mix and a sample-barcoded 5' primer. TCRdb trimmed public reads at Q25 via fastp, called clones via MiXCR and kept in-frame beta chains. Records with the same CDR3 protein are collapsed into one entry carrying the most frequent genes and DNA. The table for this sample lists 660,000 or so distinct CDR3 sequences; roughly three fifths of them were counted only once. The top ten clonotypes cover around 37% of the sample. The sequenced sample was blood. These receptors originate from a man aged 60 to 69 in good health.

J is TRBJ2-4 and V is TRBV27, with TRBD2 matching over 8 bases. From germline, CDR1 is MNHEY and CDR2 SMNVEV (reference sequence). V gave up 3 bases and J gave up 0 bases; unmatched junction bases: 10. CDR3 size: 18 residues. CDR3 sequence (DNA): TGTGCCAGCAGTTTTCTAAGACCGGGGGGGGTAGCCAAAAACATTCAGTACTTC. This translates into CASSFLRPGGVAKNIQYF.

CDR3 sequence reads: CASSFSGVSSYNEQFF. The DNA for the CDR3 is TGCGCCAGCAGCTTCTCAGGGGTGAGCTCCTACAATGAGCAGTTCTTC. The chain joins TRBV5-1 to TRBJ2-1, with D perhaps TRBD1 (6 bases). The germline CDR1 and CDR2 sequences are SGHRS and YFSETQ. This CDR3 comprises 16 residues. The ends were cut back, 2 bases at V and 0 bases at J, with 12 bases in the middle.

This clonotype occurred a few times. The CDR3 loop is CSAMPGQGFNEQFF. The CDR3 nucleotides read TGCAGTGCAATGCCGGGACAGGGGTTCAATGAGCAGTTCTTC. This chain links TRBV20-1 with TRBJ2-1; 10 bases align to TRBD1. The junction had 8 bases not matched to a gene; V was cut back by 6 bases and J by 6 bases. The V gene's germline CDR1 is DFQATT and CDR2 SNEGSKA (reference sequence). The CDR3 spans 14 residues.

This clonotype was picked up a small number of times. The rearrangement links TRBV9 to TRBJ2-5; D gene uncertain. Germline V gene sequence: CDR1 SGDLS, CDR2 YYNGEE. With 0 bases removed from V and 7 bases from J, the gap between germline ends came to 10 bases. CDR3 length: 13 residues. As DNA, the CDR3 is TGTGCCAGCAGCGTAGGTGGGAAGGGGACCCAGTACTTC. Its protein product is CASSVGGKGTQYF.

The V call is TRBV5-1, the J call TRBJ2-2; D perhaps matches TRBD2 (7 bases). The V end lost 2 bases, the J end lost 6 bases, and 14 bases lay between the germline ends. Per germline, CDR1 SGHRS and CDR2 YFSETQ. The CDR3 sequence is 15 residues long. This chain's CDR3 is CASSFGGLGAGELFF. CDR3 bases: TGCGCCAGCAGCTTCGGGGGGCTGGGTGCCGGGGAGCTGTTTTTT.

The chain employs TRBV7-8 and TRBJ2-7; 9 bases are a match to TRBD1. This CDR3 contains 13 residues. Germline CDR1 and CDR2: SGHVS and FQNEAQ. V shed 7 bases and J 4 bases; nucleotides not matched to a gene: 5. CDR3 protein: CASTRTGDYEQYF. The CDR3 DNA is TGTGCCAGCACCCGGACAGGGGATTACGAGCAGTACTTC.

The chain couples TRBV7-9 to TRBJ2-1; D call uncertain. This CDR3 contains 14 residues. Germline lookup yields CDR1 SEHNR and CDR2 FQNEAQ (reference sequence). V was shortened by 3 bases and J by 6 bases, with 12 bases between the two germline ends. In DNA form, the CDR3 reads TGTGCCAGCAGCTTCCCGCGGCGCCTCAATGAGCAGTTCTTC. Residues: CASSFPRRLNEQFF.

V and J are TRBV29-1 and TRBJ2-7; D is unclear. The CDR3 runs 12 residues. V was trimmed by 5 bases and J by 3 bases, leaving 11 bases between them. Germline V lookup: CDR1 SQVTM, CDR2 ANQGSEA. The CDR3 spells CSVRRLGYEQYF. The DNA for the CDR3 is TGCAGCGTTCGACGGTTGGGCTACGAGCAGTACTTC.

CDR3 coding DNA: TGCGCCAGCAGCACGACAGGCCACCAAGAGACCCAGTACTTC. Translating it yields CASSTTGHQETQYF. The chain uses TRBV5-1 and TRBJ2-5; D is possibly TRBD1 (6 bases). Trimming removed 4 bases at V and 0 bases at J, with 10 bases between. The CDR3 has 14 residues. The germline gives CDR1 SGHRS, CDR2 YFSETQ.

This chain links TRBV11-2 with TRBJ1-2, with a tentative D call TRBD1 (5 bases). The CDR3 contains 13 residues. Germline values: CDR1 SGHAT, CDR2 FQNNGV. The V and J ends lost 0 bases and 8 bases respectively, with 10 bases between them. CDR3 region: CASSLDRDEGYTF. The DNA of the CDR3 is TGTGCCAGCAGCTTAGATAGGGACGAGGGCTACACCTTC.

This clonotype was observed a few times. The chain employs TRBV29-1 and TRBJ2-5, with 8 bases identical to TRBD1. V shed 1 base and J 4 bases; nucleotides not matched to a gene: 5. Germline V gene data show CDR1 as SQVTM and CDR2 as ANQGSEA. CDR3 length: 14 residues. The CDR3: CSVEVRQGRETQYF. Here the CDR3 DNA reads TGCAGCGTTGAAGTACGACAGGGGAGAGAGACCCAGTACTTC.

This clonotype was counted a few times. The CDR3 nucleotides read TGCGCCAGCAGTTCGGGACTAGCGGCCTACAATGAGCAGTTCTTC. This codes for CASSSGLAAYNEQFF. The chain has TRBV5-1 and TRBJ2-1; 11 positions match TRBD2. This CDR3 comprises 15 residues. With V trimmed by 5 bases and J by 2 bases, 3 bases remained unmatched. The germline CDR1 and CDR2 sequences are SGHRS and YFSETQ.

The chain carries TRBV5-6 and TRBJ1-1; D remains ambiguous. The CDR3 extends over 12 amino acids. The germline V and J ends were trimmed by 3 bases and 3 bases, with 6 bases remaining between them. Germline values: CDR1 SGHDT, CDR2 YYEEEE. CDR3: CASSYEYTEAFF. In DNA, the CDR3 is TGTGCCAGCAGCTACGAGTACACTGAAGCTTTCTTT.

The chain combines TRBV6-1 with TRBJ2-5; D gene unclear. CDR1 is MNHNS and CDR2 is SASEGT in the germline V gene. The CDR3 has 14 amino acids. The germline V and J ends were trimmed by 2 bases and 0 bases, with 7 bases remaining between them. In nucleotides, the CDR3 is TGTGCCAGCAGTGAAATCGGATACCAAGAGACCCAGTACTTC. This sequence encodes CASSEIGYQETQYF.

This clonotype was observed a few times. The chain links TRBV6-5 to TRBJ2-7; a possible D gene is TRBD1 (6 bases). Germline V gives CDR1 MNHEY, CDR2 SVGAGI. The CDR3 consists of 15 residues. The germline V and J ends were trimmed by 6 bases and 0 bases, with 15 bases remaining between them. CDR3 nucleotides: TGTGCCAGCAGGGCGACAGGACTTAGCTCCTACGAGCAGTACTTC. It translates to CASRATGLSSYEQYF.

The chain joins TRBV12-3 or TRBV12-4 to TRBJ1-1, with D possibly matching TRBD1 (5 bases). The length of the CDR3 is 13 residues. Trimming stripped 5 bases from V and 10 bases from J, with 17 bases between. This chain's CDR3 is CASSRGLMGRAFF. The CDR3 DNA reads TGTGCCAGCAGTAGGGGACTAATGGGGAGAGCTTTCTTT.

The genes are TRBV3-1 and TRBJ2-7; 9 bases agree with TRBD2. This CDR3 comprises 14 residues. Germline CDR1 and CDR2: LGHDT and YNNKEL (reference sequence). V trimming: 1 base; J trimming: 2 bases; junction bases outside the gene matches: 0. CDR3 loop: CASSQGGGAYEQYF. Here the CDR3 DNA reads TGTGCCAGCAGCCAAGGCGGGGGGGCCTACGAGCAGTACTTC.

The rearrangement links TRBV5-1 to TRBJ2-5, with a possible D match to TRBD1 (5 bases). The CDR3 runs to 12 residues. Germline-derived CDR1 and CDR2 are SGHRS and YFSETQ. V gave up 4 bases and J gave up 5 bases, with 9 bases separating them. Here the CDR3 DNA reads TGCGCCAGCAGCCCAGGACACGAGACCCAGTACTTC. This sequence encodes CASSPGHETQYF.

This CDR3 is CASSSGQIARETQYF. For the CDR3, the DNA is TGTGCCAGCAGCTCGGGACAGATTGCACGAGAGACCCAGTACTTC. The chain joins TRBV7-9 to TRBJ2-5, with 7 bases aligning to TRBD1. Germline CDR1 reads SEHNR; CDR2 reads FQNEAQ (reference sequence). Losses at the gene ends were 4 bases for V and 4 bases for J; bases not matched to a gene: 9. This CDR3 is 15 amino acids long.

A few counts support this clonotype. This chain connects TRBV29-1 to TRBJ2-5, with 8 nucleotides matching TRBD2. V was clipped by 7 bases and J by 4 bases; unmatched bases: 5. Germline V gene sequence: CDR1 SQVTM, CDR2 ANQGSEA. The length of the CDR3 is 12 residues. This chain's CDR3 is CSAWTSRETQYF. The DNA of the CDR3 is TGCAGCGCCTGGACTAGCCGAGAGACCCAGTACTTC.